These T cell receptor beta chains were read from a single sample in a study of blood T cells in healthy people across ages. One entry per CDR3 protein, called by TCRdb with MiXCR from the 5' RACE reads. The table has approximately 1.5 million distinct CDR3 sequences, 30% to 40% seen once. Material: blood. The source is a woman in her twenties or thirties in good health. CDR3s include the opening cysteine and the closing phenylalanine or tryptophan. Fields, in order: CDR3 protein, CDR3 DNA, V gene, J gene, clone size, D gene. D genes are given only for firm matches. Size tells how often a clone was seen (once, few, many) or the class of an expanded clone, and some rows leave it out.

CTSSFRRVGDTGELFF	TGTACCAGCAGCTTTCGCAGGGTTGGGGACACCGGGGAGCTGTTTTTT	TRBV5-6	TRBJ2-2	NA	NA
CASSLVDTFAEQYF	TGTGCCAGCAGCTTAGTGGACACTTTTGCCGAGCAGTACTTC	TRBV7-9	TRBJ2-7	NA	NA
CASSQELGRWETQYF	TGCGCCAGCAGCCAAGAGCTTGGCCGGTGGGAGACCCAGTACTTC	TRBV4-1	TRBJ2-5	many	NA
CASSPFPAGNTIYF	TGTGCCAGCAGCCCTTTTCCGGCTGGAAACACCATATATTTT	TRBV7-6	TRBJ1-3	few	NA
CASSGSLRTPLHF	TGTGCCAGCAGTGGCTCACTCAGGACACCCCTCCACTTT	TRBV2	TRBJ1-6	NA	NA
CASSPDWENIQYF	TGTGCCAGCAGCCCGGACTGGGAAAACATTCAGTACTTC	TRBV7-9	TRBJ2-4	few	NA
CASSPTGGIPPRDGYTF	TGTGCCAGCAGTCCGACAGGAGGAATACCCCCTAGAGATGGCTACACCTTC	TRBV6-1	TRBJ1-2	NA	NA
CASSPTLTDTQYF	TGTGCCAGCAGCCCCACCCTCACAGATACGCAGTATTTT	TRBV7-7	TRBJ2-3	few	NA
CSVGGQGTYEQYF	TGCAGCGTTGGTGGGCAGGGGACTTACGAGCAGTACTTC	TRBV29-1	TRBJ2-7	many	NA
CASSPGGGCETQYF	TGTGCCAGCAGCCCAGGGGGCGGTTGTGAGACCCAGTACTTC	TRBV5-6	TRBJ2-5	NA	TRBD1